This T cell receptor (beta chain) was found in a study of blood T cell repertoires in COVID-19. Overall study: Italy, Spain and the United States were the sources of the convalescent and acute COVID-19 samples. The analysed material was cDNA or gDNA that came from T cells, B-cell-depleted T cells, or PBMCs.

The germline gives CDR1 SGHAT, CDR2 FQNNGV. The CDR3 extends over 14 amino acids. J gave up 0 bases and V 8 bases, and 7 bases lay outside the gene matches. Per the original data handling: Reference gene primer amplification yielded estimated nucleated cell counts. Profiled with immunoSEQ multiplex PCR; TCRdb holds only in-frame clones, not every one. That table is the source of V, J and clone size, and D and trimming were worked out from the DNA. The profile shows approximately 220,000 clones, roughly four fifths of them singletons. Sequenced input: peripheral blood. The chain carries TRBV11-2 and TRBJ2-7, with TRBD1 matching over 7 bases. The source of this sequence is a woman in her seventies with acute or convalescent COVID-19. The CDR3 spells CASSGQLLSYEQYF. The CDR3 DNA reads as TGTGCCAGCTCGGGACAGCTCCTCTCCTACGAGCAGTACTTC.